These T cell receptor beta chains were read from a single sample in a study of T cells in Graves' hyperthyroidism and ophthalmopathy. TCRdb fed the multiplex PCR reads into MiXCR, producing one record per CDR3 protein. The sample comprises more than 600,000 distinct CDR3 sequences, about 15% of which are singletons, and under 8.5% rests with the top ten. The sequenced sample was blood. These receptors all come from a man aged 18 to 30 with Graves' hyperthyroidism. Each CDR3 is given with its conserved first and last residue. Fields, in order: J gene, clone size, D gene, V gene, CDR3 DNA, CDR3 protein. A D gene is named only where the DNA matches it firmly. Clone size is shown for a subset of rows, as once, few, many or a class of expanded clone.

TRBJ1-6 | NA | TRBD1 | TRBV30 | TGTGCCTGGAGGCAGGGGGGGGGCAATTCACCCCTCCACTTT | CAWRQGGGNSPLHF
TRBJ2-3 | NA | TRBD2 | TRBV2 | TGTGCCAGCAGTGAGGCTGGGCTAGCGGGACTGTCATACACAGATACGCAGTATTTT | CASSEAGLAGLSYTDTQYF
TRBJ2-1 | few | TRBD2 | TRBV5-1 | TGCGCCAGCAGCTTGGGGGCGGGGTCCCTAGCGGGGGCATACAATGAGCAGTTCTTC | CASSLGAGSLAGAYNEQFF
TRBJ1-5 | NA | NA | TRBV6-1 | TGTGCCAGCAGTTCCACGGACAATCAGCCCCAGCATTTT | CASSSTDNQPQHF
TRBJ2-1 | once | TRBD2 | TRBV19 | TGTGCCAGTAGTATCAGGACTAGCGGGCACTCCTACAATGAGCAGTTCTTC | CASSIRTSGHSYNEQFF
TRBJ2-2 | NA | TRBD1 | TRBV19 | TGTGCCAGTACCCATCTGGACAGGGACACCGGGGAGCTGTTTTTT | CASTHLDRDTGELFF
TRBJ2-2 | NA | TRBD1 | TRBV6-2/TRBV6-3 | TGTGCCAGCAGTAGACAGGGCCTAACCGGGGAGCTGTTTTTT | CASSRQGLTGELFF
TRBJ2-7 | many | NA | TRBV28 | TGTGCCGTCCGCGAGGACTACGAGCAGTACTTC | CAVREDYEQYF
TRBJ2-5 | few | NA | TRBV4-3 | TGCGCCAGCAGCCATCAATTTCTCCAGGGATGGCAGACCCAGTACTTC | CASSHQFLQGWQTQYF
TRBJ2-4 | NA | NA | TRBV20-1 | TGCAGTGCTAGACGACCCGGAAAAAACATTCAGTACTTC | CSARRPGKNIQYF
TRBJ1-2 | few | NA | TRBV9 | TGTGCCAGCAGCGTAGGTTCGACGTCAGAATATGGCTACACCTTC | CASSVGSTSEYGYTF
TRBJ1-2 | NA | TRBD1 | TRBV28 | TGTGCCAGCAGTTTAGAGGGGGCGCCGGGCTACACCTTC | CASSLEGAPGYTF
TRBJ2-1 | NA | TRBD2 | TRBV12-3/TRBV12-4 | TGTGCCAGCAGTTTCACGCTAGCGGGAGACGGTGAGCAGTTCTTC | CASSFTLAGDGEQFF
TRBJ2-7 | few | NA | TRBV19 | TGTGCCAGTAGTCCTCGACGGGGAAGCTCCTACGAGCAGTACTTC | CASSPRRGSSYEQYF
TRBJ2-1 | few | NA | TRBV30 | TGTGCCTGGAGACAGGTATTAGGTGAGCAGTTCTTC | CAWRQVLGEQFF
TRBJ1-5 | NA | NA | TRBV30 | TGTGCCTGGAGTGTATTAAGGTCTCAGCCCCAGCATTTT | CAWSVLRSQPQHF
TRBJ1-1 | many | TRBD1 | TRBV20-1 | TGCAGTGCTAGCCCGGGACAGGCTCTGAACACTGAAGCTTTCTTT | CSASPGQALNTEAFF
TRBJ1-1 | many | TRBD1 | TRBV18 | TGTGCCAGCTCACCACGACAGGGTGAAGCTTTCTTT | CASSPRQGEAFF
TRBJ2-7 | many | TRBD2 | TRBV6-1 | TGTGCCAGCAGTGATTCTACTAGCGAACTCTACGAGCAGTACTTC | CASSDSTSELYEQYF
TRBJ1-2 | many | TRBD1 | TRBV7-9 | TGTGCCAGCGGTACAGAGACAGGGGGCGGACGCTATGGCTACACCTTC | CASGTETGGGRYGYTF
TRBJ2-5 | few | NA | TRBV10-1 | TGCGCCAGCACCACCCGGACCCAGTACTTC | CASTTRTQYF
TRBJ2-7 | many | NA | TRBV20-1 | TGCAGTGCCCCGGTATCTCATTTCTCCTACGAGCAGTACTTC | CSAPVSHFSYEQYF
TRBJ2-7 | many | NA | TRBV12-5 | TGTGCTAGTGGTCCCTCGTCCTACGAGCAGTACTTC | CASGPSSYEQYF
TRBJ2-3 | NA | TRBD1 | TRBV20-1 | TGCAGTGCTCTGGACAGGGGTTCGACAGATACGCAGTATTTT | CSALDRGSTDTQYF
TRBJ1-6 | NA | TRBD1 | TRBV6-1 | TGTGCCAGCAGGGGGGACAGCGCTTATAATTCACCCCTCCACTTT | CASRGDSAYNSPLHF
TRBJ2-2 | NA | NA | TRBV2 | TGTGCCAGCTCCACGAGCCCGAACACCGGGGAGCTGTTTTTT | CASSTSPNTGELFF
TRBJ2-5 | few | TRBD2 | TRBV7-2 | TGTGCCAGCACTCGACTAGCGGGAAAACAAGAGACCCAGTACTTC | CASTRLAGKQETQYF
TRBJ2-7 | many | TRBD2 | TRBV5-1 | TGCGCCAGCAGCCCCGGGACTAGCGGGAGAGCCTACGAGCAGTACTTC | CASSPGTSGRAYEQYF